This entry lists 22 T cell receptor beta chains sequenced from one sample in a study of cytomegalovirus exposure and HLA in healthy donors. The protocol was immunoSEQ multiplex PCR, while the TCRdb copy is restricted to in-frame clones and leaves out a portion. The table lists 150,000 or so clones, 85% to 90% of them singletons. Sequencing was performed on PBMCs. All receptors come from a woman aged 18-35 years in good health and CMV-seropositive.

The chain recombines TRBV5-4 with TRBJ2-7; tentative D call: TRBD2 (5 bases). Trimming took 4 bases from V and 5 from J, leaving 13 bases between them. Per the germline V gene, CDR1 is SGHNT and CDR2 is YYREEE (reference sequence). The CDR3 is 13 amino acids. The CDR3 coding sequence is TGTGCCAGCAGCACTAGGGTTAAGGACGAGCAGTACTTC. It codes for CASSTRVKDEQYF.

This sequence joins TRBV27 and TRBJ2-7; no reliable D call. The CDR3 loop spans 13 amino acids. Per germline, CDR1 MNHEY and CDR2 SMNVEV (reference sequence). Trimming removed 3 bases from V and 4 bases from J, with 10 bases in between. This CDR3 reads CASSFGLTYEQYF. CDR3 in DNA: TGTGCCAGCAGTTTTGGGTTGACTTACGAGCAGTACTTC.

The chain recombines TRBV6-5 with TRBJ1-4; the D gene is possibly TRBD1 (5 bases). The CDR3 is made up of 13 amino acids. Germline-derived CDR1 and CDR2 are MNHEY and SVGAGI. Deletions cut 6 bases from V and 7 bases from J, with 12 bases between. CDR3 in DNA: TGTGCCAGCAGGGGCCAGGGTGCTGAAAAACTGTTTTTT. Translation gives CASRGQGAEKLFF.

The chain has TRBV7-6 and TRBJ2-7; 8 bases are a match to TRBD1. V lost 4 bases and J lost 3; bases outside the gene matches: 8. CDR3 length: 15 residues. Per germline, CDR1 SGHVS and CDR2 FNYEAQ. CDR3: CASSSSPDRDYEQYF. DNA of the CDR3: TGTGCCAGCAGCTCCTCCCCGGACAGGGACTACGAGCAGTACTTC.

V gene TRBV5-4 combines with J gene TRBJ2-1; TRBD2 aligns across 7 bases. The V and J ends lost 5 bases and 7 bases, in that order; junction bases with no gene match: 15. The CDR3 is made up of 16 amino acids. Germline CDR1 and CDR2: SGHNT and YYREEE (reference sequence). DNA of the CDR3: TGTGCCAGCAGTACCCCCGTTGCTAGCGGAGAAAATGAGCAGTTCTTC. The encoded protein is CASSTPVASGENEQFF.

The chain joins TRBV5-1 to TRBJ2-3; D is unresolved. Germline V lookup: CDR1 SGHRS, CDR2 YFSETQ. The CDR3 runs 13 residues. Trimming cost V 5 bases and J 2 bases, with 9 bases left between them. CDR3 in amino acids: CASSFPNTDTQYF. The CDR3 DNA sequence: TGCGCCAGCAGTTTCCCTAACACAGATACGCAGTATTTT.

The rearrangement links TRBV7-8 to TRBJ1-2; D gene ambiguous. The CDR3 runs 15 residues. The V and J ends lost 5 bases and 5 bases respectively, with 18 bases between them. Germline V CDR1 and CDR2: SGHVS, FQNEAQ. The CDR3 sequence: CASSVRHEPSYGYTF. The CDR3 nucleotides read TGTGCCAGCAGCGTCCGACACGAACCGTCATATGGCTACACCTTC.

The V call is TRBV10-3, the J call TRBJ1-5, with a possible D match to TRBD1 (5 bases). The ends were cut back, 3 bases at V and 3 bases at J, with 9 bases in the middle. CDR1 is ENHRY, CDR2 SYGVKD, per germline. The CDR3 loop spans 14 amino acids. CDR3 region: CAISDQGFNQPQHF. CDR3 DNA sequence: TGTGCCATCAGTGATCAGGGATTCAATCAGCCCCAGCATTTT.

This sequence joins TRBV28 and TRBJ2-7; weak D call: TRBD2 (5 bases). Trimming pared 6 bases from V and 10 bases from J, leaving 16 bases between. Germline CDR1 and CDR2: MDHEN and SYDVKM. The CDR3 has 12 residues. The CDR3 is CASRQTGMRQYF. In nucleotides, the CDR3 is TGTGCCAGCAGGCAAACGGGAATGAGACAGTACTTC.

The V gene is TRBV27, the J gene TRBJ2-7, with D maybe TRBD1 (6 bases). V was cut by 4 bases and J by 6 bases, with 19 bases left in between. The CDR3 totals 15 residues. Germline V lookup: CDR1 MNHEY, CDR2 SMNVEV (reference sequence). CDR3: CASSSPDSIESEQYF. The CDR3 nucleotides are TGTGCCAGCAGTTCCCCGGACAGTATAGAGTCCGAGCAGTACTTC.

The chain joins TRBV7-2 to TRBJ2-7; D remains unclear. CDR1 is SGHTA and CDR2 is FQGNSA in the germline V gene. Trimming removed 1 base at V and 4 bases at J, with 11 bases between. CDR3 length: 14 amino acids. This CDR3 reads CASSLDPRVYEQYF. DNA of the CDR3: TGTGCCAGCAGCTTAGATCCCCGGGTATACGAGCAGTACTTC.

The V and J genes are TRBV7-3 and TRBJ2-1; 9 bases are shared with TRBD2. This CDR3 contains 13 residues. The V gene end was trimmed by 5 bases and the J gene end by 8 bases; junction bases not matched to a gene: 4. CDR1 is SGHTA, CDR2 FQGTGA, per germline. CDR3 in DNA: TGTGCCAGCAGCCTAAGCGGGAGGTATGAGCAGTTCTTC. Protein: CASSLSGRYEQFF.

The chain carries TRBV11-3 and TRBJ2-5; D call uncertain. V was trimmed by 1 base and J by 5 bases, leaving 20 bases between them. Germline-derived CDR1 and CDR2 are SGHNT and YENEEA. CDR3 size: 17 residues. CDR3 coding DNA: TGTGCCAGCAGCTTAGGAAGCACCTCCGTTCTTCGGGAGACCCAGTACTTC. Translating gives CASSLGSTSVLRETQYF.

CDR3 DNA: TGTGCCAGCAGTTCATGGACTAGCGGGAAGGAGACCCAGTACTTC. It translates to CASSSWTSGKETQYF. The chain joins TRBV6-6 to TRBJ2-5, with TRBD2 identical over 12 bases. J gave up 5 bases and V 4 bases, and 5 bases lay outside the gene matches. In germline, CDR1 is MNHNY, CDR2 SVGAGI (reference sequence). This CDR3 comprises 15 residues.

The chain couples TRBV4-3 to TRBJ2-2, with D hard to call. Germline CDR1 LGHNA, CDR2 YSLEER. The CDR3 covers 12 residues. Trimming pared 4 bases from V and 5 bases from J, leaving 5 bases between. As DNA, the CDR3 is TGCGCCAGCAGCCCTGTAACCGGGGAGCTGTTTTTT. The encoded protein is CASSPVTGELFF.

This clone was observed a single time. The chain recombines TRBV16 with TRBJ1-2, with D possibly TRBD1 on 5 matching bases. Germline V CDR1 and CDR2: KGHSY, FQNENV. CDR3 length: 12 amino acids. Trimming removed 5 bases from V and 6 bases from J, with 10 bases in between. The CDR3 is CASSIQENGYTF. The CDR3 bases are TGTGCCAGCAGCATACAGGAAAATGGCTACACCTTC.

J is TRBJ2-6 and V is TRBV11-2, with 8 bases fitting TRBD2. Trimming cost V 3 bases and J 1 base; bases outside gene matches: 2. This CDR3 contains 16 residues. Germline V lookup: CDR1 SGHAT, CDR2 FQNNGV. For the CDR3, the DNA is TGTGCCAGCAGCTTGTCGGGAGGGTCTGGGGCCAACGTCCTGACTTTC. It yields the protein CASSLSGGSGANVLTF.

In DNA, the CDR3 is TGTGCCAGCAGGACTCCGGGACAGGGGGCGTACGAGCAGTACTTC. The encoded protein is CASRTPGQGAYEQYF. The chain couples TRBV6-1 to TRBJ2-7; TRBD1 aligns across 12 bases. The CDR3 sequence is 15 residues long. V was pared by 6 bases and J by 4 bases, with 7 bases of the junction left unmatched. Germline values: CDR1 MNHNS, CDR2 SASEGT.

This clone was observed a single time. This CDR3 is CASSFRASGSLKVETQYF. The CDR3 coding sequence is TGTGCCAGCAGCTTTCGGGCTAGCGGGAGCCTCAAGGTAGAGACCCAGTACTTC. The chain links TRBV5-6 to TRBJ2-5, with 10 nucleotides matching TRBD2. The CDR3 extends over 18 amino acids. The germline V gene has CDR1 SGHDT and CDR2 YYEEEE. The V segment lost 2 bases and the J segment 4 bases; nucleotides outside the gene matches: 14.

The V gene is TRBV28, the J gene TRBJ2-7, with a tentative D call TRBD1 (6 bases). Trimming pared 6 bases from V and 0 bases from J, leaving 12 bases between. CDR3 length: 14 amino acids. In germline, CDR1 is MDHEN, CDR2 SYDVKM. The CDR3 region has the DNA TGTGCCAGCAGCCCGAACAGGGACTCCTACGAGCAGTACTTC. Encoded protein: CASSPNRDSYEQYF. Drawing the rest from reference TRBV28 and TRBJ2-7, the complete variable domain is DVKVTQSSRYLVKRTGEKVFLECVQDMDHENMFWYRQDPGLGLRLIYFSYDVKMKEKGDIPEGYSVSREKKERFSLILESASTNQTSMYLCASSPNRDSYEQYFGPGTRLTVT.

V and J are TRBV5-1 and TRBJ1-1; tentative D call: TRBD1 (6 bases). CDR3 length equals 12 residues. V shed 5 bases and J shed 5 bases, with 10 bases lying between them. CDR1 SGHRS and CDR2 YFSETQ come from the germline V gene. CDR3 in amino acids: CASRRTGTEAFF. The CDR3 DNA reads as TGCGCCAGCAGGCGAACAGGGACTGAAGCTTTCTTT.

V usage is TRBV15 and J usage is TRBJ1-4, with 7 bases lining up with TRBD1. CDR3 size: 14 residues. The germline gives CDR1 LNHNV, CDR2 YYDKDF (reference sequence). The V segment lost 2 bases and the J segment 7 bases; nucleotides outside the gene matches: 4. The CDR3 here is CATSRPPGGEKLFF. In nucleotides, the CDR3 is TGTGCCACCAGCAGACCCCCAGGGGGTGAAAAACTGTTTTTT.